This T cell receptor (beta chain) comes out of a study of T cells in Graves' hyperthyroidism and ophthalmopathy. Points from the study as a whole: Ophthalmopathy was predicted by the model a median of roughly 6.6 months ahead of onset. Ophthalmopathy cases were set apart from stable hyperthyroidism by a 13 V-J model. Also found in blood were most expanded thyroid clonotypes above 0.001.

Fresh peripheral blood, 10 ml, yielded the PBMCs. Template material for amplifying TCR beta CDR3 regions consisted of RNA transcripts. HTBI primers were the set used in a first-round RT-PCR of the TCR CDR3. TCRdb re-derived calls from the multiplex PCR reads in MiXCR, one entry per CDR3 protein. The table has over 700,000 distinct CDR3 sequences, over 35% seen once; the top ten hold 8% to 9%. In germline, CDR1 is SGHTA, CDR2 FQGNSA. V lost 3 bases, J lost 5 bases, and 11 bases lay in between. CDR3 length equals 13 residues. As for this clonotype: Its antigen is still unknown. A much larger clone differs by one base, so this may be a read error.

The chain couples TRBV7-2 to TRBJ2-7; perhaps TRBD1 as D (5 bases). The specimen sequenced was blood. This receptor was taken from a man aged 18 to 35 with Graves' hyperthyroidism. For the CDR3, the DNA is TGTGCCAGCAGCTTCCCACAGGTCCACGAGCAGTACTTC. Protein product: CASSFPQVHEQYF.